This TCR beta chain was sequenced for a study of regulatory T cells in long-lasting Graves disease. With iRepertoire HTBI primers and Arm-PCR of CDR3 regions, TCR beta libraries were built. Using its own MiXCR run on the multiplex PCR reads, TCRdb lists one record per CDR3 protein. The sample consists of about 620,000 distinct CDR3 sequences, 15% to 20% of them appearing once. At least ten counts were recorded for this clonotype. Specified time point: newly diagnosed GD, antithyroid drugs for less than 3 months. From RNA extracted from PBMCs, the TCR library was made. With 2 bases clipped from V and 6 bases from J, the junction kept 2 bases outside the gene matches. In germline, CDR1 is DFQATT, CDR2 SNEGSKA (reference sequence). The CDR3 contains 13 residues. Another study also made use of these data, one on T cells in Graves' hyperthyroidism and ophthalmopathy. That work states: From stable hyperthyroidism, ophthalmopathy was separated by a 13 V-J model.

The sequences come from peripheral blood mononuclear cells (PBMCs), collected at new diagnosis, from a patient treated with antithyroid drugs. This chain uses TRBV20-1 with TRBJ2-1, with 9 positions matching TRBD2. The origin of this receptor is a woman aged 25 to 45 with Graves disease. The CDR3 loop is CSARTSGRNEQFF. In DNA form, the CDR3 reads TGCAGTGCTAGAACTAGCGGGCGCAATGAGCAGTTCTTC.